Listed below are T cell receptor beta chains from one sample, sequenced in a study of blood T cell repertoires in COVID-19. Sequencing used immunoSEQ multiplex PCR; TCRdb keeps in-frame clones, though not all of them. Altogether around 67,000 clones are present, around 85% being singletons, with the ten largest covering approximately 19%. The sequencing input was peripheral blood. Receptors originate from an elderly woman with acute or convalescent COVID-19. The CDR3 runs from the conserved cysteine through the conserved F or W. The D gene is left open where the match is weak. Expanded clones get a size class; other rows say once, few or many, or leave the size out.

clone_size	v_call	d_call	j_call	cdr3_aa	cdr3_nt
.	TRBV18	.	TRBJ1-1	CASSPPARTNTEAFF	TGTGCCAGCTCACCACCGGCCAGAACAAACACTGAAGCTTTCTTT
.	TRBV6-5	.	TRBJ2-3	CASSKALASTDTQYF	TGTGCCAGCAGCAAGGCCCTAGCGAGCACAGATACGCAGTATTTT
.	TRBV23-1	.	TRBJ1-5	CASSQKTGRGNQPQHF	TGCGCCAGCAGTCAAAAAACAGGGAGAGGAAATCAGCCCCAGCATTTT
.	TRBV11-2	TRBD2	TRBJ2-5	CASSWGGMETQYF	TGTGCCAGCAGCTGGGGGGGGATGGAGACCCAGTACTTC
.	TRBV10-3	TRBD1	TRBJ1-2	CAIRTGTATNYGYTF	TGTGCCATCAGAACAGGGACAGCTACTAACTATGGCTACACCTTC
.	TRBV5-4	.	TRBJ1-4	CASSFQGNEKLFF	TGTGCCAGCAGCTTTCAGGGTAATGAAAAACTGTTTTTT
.	TRBV5-1	.	TRBJ1-1	CASSLTRTIRNTEAFF	TGCGCCAGCAGCTTGACACGTACTATCAGGAACACTGAAGCTTTCTTT
.	TRBV29-1	.	TRBJ1-2	CSVGDGDYGYTF	TGCAGCGTTGGCGACGGGGACTATGGCTACACCTTC
.	TRBV5-1	.	TRBJ2-1	CASSWDTDYNEQFF	TGCGCCAGCAGCTGGGACACTGACTACAATGAGCAGTTCTTC
.	TRBV28	.	TRBJ1-1	CASTAPGHTEAFF	TGTGCCAGCACCGCCCCAGGGCACACTGAAGCTTTCTTT
.	TRBV16	.	TRBJ1-3	CASSQSVAVSGNTIYF	TGTGCCAGCAGCCAATCCGTGGCGGTCTCTGGAAACACCATATATTTT
once	TRBV28	.	TRBJ2-5	CASSLSGQETQYF	TGTGCCAGCAGTTTAAGTGGGCAGGAGACCCAGTACTTC